A single T cell receptor (beta chain) is shown here with its context. Its antigen is not identified. This entry comes from a study of early T cells in non-severe SARS-CoV-2 infection. Individual cDNA molecules carried attached unique molecular identifiers. TCRdb re-derived calls from the 5' RACE reads in MiXCR, one entry per CDR3 protein. The sample yields some 91,000 distinct CDR3 sequences, 8% to 13% seen once. This CDR3 has 16 amino acids. Germline loops: CDR1 SGHTA, CDR2 FQGNSA. V lost 7 bases, J lost 3 bases, and 19 bases lay in between. Broader study findings: VDJdb matching favored anti-spike CD8 responses, missing private and CD4 specificities.

The source is an adult who was a healthcare worker with PCR-confirmed SARS-CoV-2 infection or an uninfected control (not recorded which). V and J are TRBV7-2 and TRBJ2-4; possibly TRBD1 for D (5 bases). The sequencing used whole blood, collected at baseline. CDR3 nucleotide sequence: TGTGCCAGCACCCCCCGGAGCAGGGATCACAAAAACATTCAGTACTTC. This codes for CASTPRSRDHKNIQYF.